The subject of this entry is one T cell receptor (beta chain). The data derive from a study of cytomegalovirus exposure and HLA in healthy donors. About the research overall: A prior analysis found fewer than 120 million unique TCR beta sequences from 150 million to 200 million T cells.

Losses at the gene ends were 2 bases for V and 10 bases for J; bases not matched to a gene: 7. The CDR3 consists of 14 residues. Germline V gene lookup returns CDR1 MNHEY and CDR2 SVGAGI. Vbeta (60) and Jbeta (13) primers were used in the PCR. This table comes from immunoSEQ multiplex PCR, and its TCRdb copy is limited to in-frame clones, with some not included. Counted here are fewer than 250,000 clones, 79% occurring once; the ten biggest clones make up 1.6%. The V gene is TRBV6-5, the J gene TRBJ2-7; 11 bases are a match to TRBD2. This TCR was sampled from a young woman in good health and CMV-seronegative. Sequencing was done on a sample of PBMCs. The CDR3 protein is CASSYGSGRAIQYF. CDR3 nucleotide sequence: TGTGCCAGCAGTTACGGTAGCGGGAGGGCCATACAGTACTTC.